A selection of T cell receptor beta chains follows, all from one sample in a study of T cell responses to AZD1222 COVID-19 vaccine. Method: immunoSEQ multiplex PCR; TCRdb's copy keeps in-frame clones and lacks some. This table has roughly 190,000 clones, roughly 92% appearing once. The material sequenced was peripheral blood, taken 28 days after the second AZD1222 dose. These TCRs come from an adult who received the AZD1222 COVID-19 vaccine. CDR3s include the opening cysteine and the closing phenylalanine or tryptophan. D genes are given only for firm matches. For some rows the clone size is stated as once, few or many, or as a class when expanded; others skip it.

>17|TRBV9|TRBJ2-2|TRBD2|NA
TGTGCCAGCAGCGGGACTAGCGGGAGGTCTGACACCGGGGAGCTGTTTTTT
CASSGTSGRSDTGELFF
>13|TRBV28|TRBJ1-2|NA|NA
TGTGCCAGCAGGCAAGCGGGCACCTATGGCTACACCTTC
CASRQAGTYGYTF
>14|TRBV28|TRBJ1-4|NA|NA
TGTGCCAGCAGTTTTGGCCAGGGGATGAAAGAACTGTTTTTT
CASSFGQGMKELFF
>14|TRBV28|TRBJ2-1|NA|NA
TGTGCCAGCACACAGAGCCCTTCCTACAATGAGCAGTTCTTC
CASTQSPSYNEQFF
>14|TRBV24-1|TRBJ2-1|NA|NA
TGTGCCACCAGTGCTGGTCTCATAAACAATGAGCAGTTCTTC
CATSAGLINNEQFF
>15|TRBV28|TRBJ1-5|NA|NA
TGTGCCAGCAGTCGATTCAGGGGAATAGCCCAGCCCCAGCATTTT
CASSRFRGIAQPQHF
>15|TRBV9|TRBJ2-7|TRBD2|NA
TGTGCCAGCAGCGGGTTGGGACTAGGACCCTACGAGCAGTACTTC
CASSGLGLGPYEQYF
>14|TRBV18|TRBJ2-7|NA|NA
TGTGCCAGCTCACCATATCAGGGTACCTACGAGCAGTACTTC
CASSPYQGTYEQYF
>19|TRBV10-2|TRBJ2-6|NA|NA
TGCGCCAGCAGTGACATGGGAGATTGGTTCGGCTCTGGGGCCAACGTCCTGACTTTC
CASSDMGDWFGSGANVLTF
>17|TRBV14|TRBJ2-7|NA|once
TGTGCCAGCAGCCAAGTAGGGCCCTCCATCCCATCCCGGGAGCAGTACTTC
CASSQVGPSIPSREQYF
>15|TRBV7-3|TRBJ2-5|TRBD1|NA
TGTGCCAGCAGTCCTCGAGCAGGGGGATGGGAGACCCAGTACTTC
CASSPRAGGWETQYF
>16|TRBV7-9|TRBJ2-2|NA|few
TGTGCCAGCACCAGGGTCGGGCAGGGGAAAACCGGGGAGCTGTTTTTT
CASTRVGQGKTGELFF
>14|TRBV5-5|TRBJ2-7|NA|NA
TGTGCCAGCAGCTTGATTAGGGGTTCCTACGAGCAGTACTTC
CASSLIRGSYEQYF
>15|TRBV7-2|TRBJ2-7|TRBD1|NA
TGTGCCAGCAGCCCTACAGGACAGGGTACCTACGAGCAGTACTTC
CASSPTGQGTYEQYF
>16|TRBV5-1|TRBJ2-5|TRBD2|NA
TGCGCCAGCAGCTTGGCCCCTAGCGGGAGCTCGGAGACCCAGTACTTC
CASSLAPSGSSETQYF
>11|TRBV6-1|TRBJ2-7|NA|NA
TGTGCCAGCAGTGATTGGTACGAGCAGTACTTC
CASSDWYEQYF
>16|TRBV27|TRBJ2-7|NA|NA
TGTGCCAGCGCTACCTGGGAAGGATCGACAACCTACGAGCAGTACTTC
CASATWEGSTTYEQYF
>16|TRBV6-2/TRBV6-3|TRBJ2-1|TRBD2|NA
TGTGCCAGCAGTTACGGGGCGGGAGTTTTCTACAATGAGCAGTTCTTC
CASSYGAGVFYNEQFF
>14|TRBV5-1|TRBJ2-5|NA|NA
TGCGCCAGCAGCAGATCCGGGACCGAAGAGACCCAGTACTTC
CASSRSGTEETQYF
>17|TRBV29-1|TRBJ2-1|NA|NA
TGCAGCGTTGAAGGTCCGAGGGGGGCTAGCGGCTACAATGAGCAGTTCTTC
CSVEGPRGASGYNEQFF
>15|TRBV5-1|TRBJ2-2|TRBD2|NA
TGCGCCAGCAGCTTGGGTCCTAGCGGGACCGGGGAGCTGTTTTTT
CASSLGPSGTGELFF
>18|TRBV7-8|TRBJ2-2|TRBD1|NA
TGTGCCAGCAGCTTTTGGGCAGAAAAGGACAGGGCATCCGGGGAGCTGTTTTTT
CASSFWAEKDRASGELFF
>16|TRBV4-3|TRBJ1-6|TRBD1|NA
TGCGCCAGCAGCCAAGATCAGGGGGCCGACAATTCACCCCTCCACTTT
CASSQDQGADNSPLHF
>16|TRBV9|TRBJ1-5|TRBD1|NA
TGTGCCAGCAGCTCGTCGGACAGGGCGGGCAATCAGCCCCAGCATTTT
CASSSSDRAGNQPQHF
>14|TRBV9|TRBJ1-2|NA|NA
TGTGCCAGCAGCCCCCGGGGGGGTAACTATGGCTACACCTTC
CASSPRGGNYGYTF
>15|TRBV6-5|TRBJ1-2|NA|NA
TGTGCCAGCAGTTACTCGTTCGGGGGGCAGTATGGCTACACCTTC
CASSYSFGGQYGYTF
>12|TRBV5-4|TRBJ2-7|TRBD2|NA
TGTGCCAGCAGCCGCGGGGGGGTCGAGCAGTACTTC
CASSRGGVEQYF
>13|TRBV7-9|TRBJ2-3|NA|NA
TGTGCCAGCAGCTTTGTGGGATACGATACGCAGTATTTT
CASSFVGYDTQYF
>16|TRBV18|TRBJ2-1|TRBD1|NA
TGTGCCAGCTCACCACAAGGCAGGGGGCTTATGAATGAGCAGTTCTTC
CASSPQGRGLMNEQFF
>15|TRBV3-1/TRBV3-2|TRBJ2-6|NA|NA
TGTGCCAGCAGCCAATTAGGATCTGGGGCCAACGTCCTGACTTTC
CASSQLGSGANVLTF
>14|TRBV6-5|TRBJ2-6|NA|NA
TGTGCCAGCAAGAGGTACTCTGGGGCCAACGTCCTGACTTTC
CASKRYSGANVLTF
>15|TRBV19|TRBJ1-2|NA|NA
TGTGCCAGTAGTACCCTGGGGCAGACAGTCTATGGCTACACCTTC
CASSTLGQTVYGYTF
>17|TRBV13|TRBJ1-3|TRBD1|NA
TGTGCCAGCAGCAAACGGTCGGGACAGGGGGCTGGAAACACCATATATTTT
CASSKRSGQGAGNTIYF
>15|TRBV6-5|TRBJ1-3|NA|NA
TGTGCCAGCAGTTACTCGTGGGAGGCTGGAAACACCATATATTTT
CASSYSWEAGNTIYF
>13|TRBV2|TRBJ1-2|NA|NA
TGTGCCAGCAGGAAAGGGGCAGGCTATGGCTACACCTTC
CASRKGAGYGYTF
>17|TRBV11-3|TRBJ2-1|TRBD2|NA
TGTGCCAGCAGCCATAACGGACTAGCGGGAGGGCCATGGGAGCAGTTCTTC
CASSHNGLAGGPWEQFF
>12|TRBV11-2|TRBJ2-2|NA|NA
TGTGCCAGCAGCTTGGGTACCGGGGAGCTGTTTTTT
CASSLGTGELFF
>12|TRBV28|TRBJ2-7|NA|NA
TGTGCCAGCAGTTTGATTAGGAGAGAGCAGTACTTC
CASSLIRREQYF
>13|TRBV7-9|TRBJ2-3|TRBD1|NA
TGTGCCAGCAGCACGACAGGGGTAGATACGCAGTATTTT
CASSTTGVDTQYF
>16|TRBV7-9|TRBJ2-5|NA|NA
TGTGCCAGCAGCCCCCTGAGTAGCGGACATCAAGAGACCCAGTACTTC
CASSPLSSGHQETQYF
>14|TRBV5-1|TRBJ1-2|NA|once
TGCGCCAGCAGCTTGGGGACAGCTAACTATGGCTACACCTTC
CASSLGTANYGYTF
>13|TRBV29-1|TRBJ2-1|NA|NA
TGCAGCGTTGAAGATCTCCCTGGGGATGAGCAGTTCTTC
CSVEDLPGDEQFF
>16|TRBV7-3|TRBJ2-7|NA|NA
TGTGCCAGCAGCCTAAATGGGGGCTACTATACGTGCGAGCAGTACTTC
CASSLNGGYYTCEQYF
>17|TRBV9|TRBJ1-6|TRBD1|once
TGTGCCAGCAGCGGAGGGGGCGGGAGCTCCTATAATTCACCCCTCCACTTT
CASSGGGGSSYNSPLHF
>13|TRBV3-1/TRBV3-2|TRBJ1-1|TRBD1|NA
TGTGCCAGCAGTCGGACAGGGGTAACTGGAGCTTTCTTT
CASSRTGVTGAFF
>13|TRBV7-2|TRBJ2-7|NA|NA
TGTGCCAGCAGCTTAGCTGACGGGTACGAGCAGTACTTC
CASSLADGYEQYF
>14|TRBV10-3|TRBJ2-7|TRBD1|NA
TGTGCCGTAACGTCCCAGGACAGGGGCTACGAGCAGTACTTC
CAVTSQDRGYEQYF
>15|TRBV2|TRBJ2-1|TRBD2|NA
TGTGCCAGCAGTAGGACTAGCGGGAGCACTAGTGAGCAGTTCTTC
CASSRTSGSTSEQFF
>14|TRBV28|TRBJ1-5|NA|NA
TGTGCCAGCAGGCAAGGGGGTTCCAATCAGCCCCAGCATTTT
CASRQGGSNQPQHF
>15|TRBV5-1|TRBJ2-1|TRBD2|NA
TGCGCCAGCAGCTTGGAACTAGCGGGTAGGGGTGAGCAGTTCTTC
CASSLELAGRGEQFF
>14|TRBV4-1|TRBJ1-1|TRBD1|NA
TGCGCCCGCAGCGGGAGGGGGCGGGGCGGTGAAGCTTTCTTT
CARSGRGRGGEAFF
>13|TRBV7-2|TRBJ1-5|NA|NA
TGTGCCAGCAGCTTCTCCATAAATCAGCCCCAGCATTTT
CASSFSINQPQHF
>12|TRBV25-1|TRBJ1-2|NA|NA
TGTGCCAGCATGTCATCGGGGTATGGCTACACCTTC
CASMSSGYGYTF
>12|TRBV27|TRBJ2-1|NA|NA
TGTGCCAGCAGACCGCAGGGACGTGAGCAGTTCTTC
CASRPQGREQFF
>11|TRBV6-6|TRBJ1-1|NA|NA
TGTGCCAGCATTGGTAACACTGAAGCTTTCTTT
CASIGNTEAFF
>14|TRBV15|TRBJ2-7|NA|NA
TGTGCCACCAGCAGAGCAGGGTCCGCCTACGAGCAGTACTTC
CATSRAGSAYEQYF
>15|TRBV28|TRBJ1-4|NA|NA
TGTGCCAGCAGTTTACAGGGCCGGACTAATGAAAAACTGTTTTTT
CASSLQGRTNEKLFF